This TCR beta chain was observed in a study of Tregs in tolerant kidney transplant recipients. Method: immunoSEQ multiplex PCR; TCRdb's copy keeps in-frame clones and lacks some. The sample has tens of thousands of clones, 84% seen once. Deletions cut 1 base from V and 9 bases from J, with 13 bases between. Looked up from germline, CDR1 is SGHVS and CDR2 is FNYEAQ. The CDR3 has 13 residues. The sample comprised CD4+ T cells from blood. The gene calls are TRBV7-6 and TRBJ2-7; TRBD2 is a possible D gene (6 bases). The sequence derives from a human donor in good health. The CDR3 region is CASSLGSREPQYF. Written as DNA, the CDR3 is TGTGCCAGCAGCTTAGGGTCCCGGGAGCCGCAGTACTTC.